Below, 31 T cell receptor beta chains from the same sample are listed, as sequenced in a study of T cell clones after liver transplantation. Assay: immunoSEQ multiplex PCR; the TCRdb copy retains only in-frame clones and omits some. The table shows about 76,000 clones, with roughly 85% occurring only once. The specimen comprised CD4+ T cells from blood, sampled at the 22-month timepoint. The receptor source for this set is a human patient who received a liver transplant. Some T cells may be supplied by the graft donor.

The CDR3 bases are TGTGCCAGCAGTGACACCGGGACTAGCGAAGAGACCCAGTACTTC. It yields the protein CASSDTGTSEETQYF. V usage is TRBV2 and J usage is TRBJ2-5, with 10 bases matching TRBD2. Trimming at V came to 3 bases and at J to 3 bases, leaving 4 bases not matched to a gene. CDR1 SNHLY and CDR2 FYNNEI come from the germline V gene. The CDR3 covers 15 residues.

The V gene is TRBV18, the J gene TRBJ2-7, with 7 nucleotides matching TRBD1. V dropped 6 bases and J dropped 0; count of bases not matched to a gene: 8. The CDR3 totals 15 residues. Per the germline V gene, CDR1 is KGHSH and CDR2 is LQKENI. CDR3: CASSPTGASSYEQYF. CDR3 DNA sequence: TGTGCCAGCTCGCCCACAGGGGCGAGCTCCTACGAGCAGTACTTC.

The table lists this clone with many counts. V gene TRBV7-3 combines with J gene TRBJ2-3; TRBD2 is a possible D gene (5 bases). Germline V gene lookup returns CDR1 SGHTA and CDR2 FQGTGA. The V end lost 2 bases, the J end lost 2 bases, and 5 bases lay between the germline ends. CDR3 size: 13 residues. Written as DNA, the CDR3 is TGTGCCAGCAGCTTAGACTACACAGATACGCAGTATTTT. It translates to CASSLDYTDTQYF.

This chain connects TRBV10-3 to TRBJ1-1, with unresolved D. Germline CDR1 and CDR2: ENHRY and SYGVKD. Trimming shortened V by 4 bases and J by 6 bases, and 15 bases separated the two germline ends. The CDR3 is made up of 14 amino acids. The CDR3 loop is CAISAITSRAEAFF. CDR3 coding DNA: TGTGCCATCAGTGCGATAACAAGCCGGGCTGAAGCTTTCTTT.

The chain employs TRBV6-5 and TRBJ2-7, with TRBD2 as a possible D gene (5 bases). There are 13 residues in the CDR3. Looked up from germline, CDR1 is MNHEY and CDR2 is SVGAGI. V dropped 7 bases and J dropped 0 bases, with 10 bases sitting between them. The chain's CDR3 is CASTRGSSYEQYF. Here the CDR3 DNA reads TGTGCCAGCACACGTGGGAGCTCCTACGAGCAGTACTTC.

The chain combines TRBV29-1 with TRBJ1-5; D is perhaps TRBD1 (6 bases). The CDR3 contains 13 residues. Deletions cut 6 bases from V and 4 bases from J, with 13 bases between. In germline, CDR1 is SQVTM, CDR2 ANQGSEA. CDR3 sequence: CSVEMGANQPQHF. CDR3 in DNA: TGCAGCGTGGAGATGGGGGCTAATCAGCCCCAGCATTTT. Using reference TRBV29-1 and TRBJ1-5 for the parts outside the CDR3, the full variable domain is SAVISQKPSRDICQRGTSLTIQCQVDSQVTMMFWYRQQPGQSLTLIATANQGSEATYESGFVIDKFPISRPNLTFSTLTVSNMSPEDSSIYLCSVEMGANQPQHFGDGTRLSIL.

CDR3 region: CASSLLSRLENEQFF. CDR3 coding DNA: TGTGCCAGCAGCCTCTTGAGCCGATTGGAAAATGAGCAGTTCTTC. The chain has TRBV7-2 and TRBJ2-1; D call uncertain. V shed 5 bases and J shed 7 bases, with 18 bases lying between them. Germline V gives CDR1 SGHTA, CDR2 FQGNSA. This CDR3 spans 15 amino acids.

The rearrangement joins TRBV28 to TRBJ2-1, with TRBD2 matching 11 bases. The CDR3 length is 13 residues. The J segment lost 6 bases and the V segment lost 7 bases, leaving 2 bases of the junction unmatched. Germline CDR1 MDHEN, CDR2 SYDVKM. The CDR3 DNA reads as TGTGCCAGCACTAGCGGGAGGAGCAATGAGCAGTTCTTC. Translating gives CASTSGRSNEQFF.

In its sample, this clone was seen many times. The chain carries TRBV7-9 and TRBJ1-5; D is uncertain. V lost 1 base, J lost 7 bases, and 8 bases lay in between. From germline, CDR1 is SEHNR and CDR2 FQNEAQ (reference sequence). CDR3 length equals 13 residues. As DNA, the CDR3 is TGTGCCAGCAGCTTAGGGCAGGAGCAGCCCCAGCATTTT. It yields the protein CASSLGQEQPQHF. The variable domain in full, completed from reference TRBV7-9 and TRBJ1-5, reads DTGVSQNPRHKITKRGQNVTFRCDPISEHNRLYWYRQTLGQGPEFLTYFQNEAQLEKSRLLSDRFSAERPKGSFSTLEIQRTEQGDSAMYLCASSLGQEQPQHFGDGTRLSIL.

The chain is built from TRBV5-8 and TRBJ2-7, with D uncertain. The germline V gene encodes CDR1 SGHTS and CDR2 YDEGEE. Trimming cost V 7 bases and J 4 bases, with 9 bases left between them. This CDR3 comprises 11 residues. The CDR3 protein is CASSREYEQYF. In nucleotides, the CDR3 is TGTGCCAGCTCTCGTGAGTACGAGCAGTACTTC.

CDR3 sequence (DNA): TGTGCCAGCAGCCTTACAGGGGGACCTACCTACGAGCAGTACTTC. It yields the protein CASSLTGGPTYEQYF. J is TRBJ2-7 and V is TRBV7-2; the match to TRBD1 covers 8 bases. With 5 bases clipped from V and 2 bases from J, the junction kept 8 bases outside the gene matches. The germline gives CDR1 SGHTA, CDR2 FQGNSA. The CDR3 totals 15 residues. The complete variable domain, with remaining parts taken from reference TRBV7-2 and TRBJ2-7, reads GAGVSQSPSNKVTEKGKDVELRCDPISGHTALYWYRQSLGQGLEFLIYFQGNSAPDKSGLPSDRFSAERTGGSVSTLTIQRTQQEDSAVYLCASSLTGGPTYEQYFGPGTRLTVT.

A single count supports this clone. The rearrangement uses TRBV28 and TRBJ2-7, with D unclear. Between the trimmed V and J ends, which lost 2 bases and 4 bases, there was a span of 6 bases. The germline V gene encodes CDR1 MDHEN and CDR2 SYDVKM. The CDR3 consists of 12 residues. Written as DNA, the CDR3 is TGTGCCAGCAGTTTAAGGCCATACGAGCAGTACTTC. Its protein product is CASSLRPYEQYF. Full variable domain (rest looked up from reference TRBV28 and TRBJ2-7): DVKVTQSSRYLVKRTGEKVFLECVQDMDHENMFWYRQDPGLGLRLIYFSYDVKMKEKGDIPEGYSVSREKKERFSLILESASTNQTSMYLCASSLRPYEQYFGPGTRLTVT.

The genes are TRBV11-3 and TRBJ2-1, with D possibly TRBD1 on 5 matching bases. V was shortened by 5 bases and J by 7 bases, with 18 bases between the two germline ends. Germline V gene lookup returns CDR1 SGHNT and CDR2 YENEEA. The CDR3 is 15 amino acids. Written as DNA, the CDR3 is TGTGCCAGCAGCCCAGGGCGGCAGTTCGCGAATGAGCAGTTCTTC. Residues: CASSPGRQFANEQFF.

The chain links TRBV5-1 to TRBJ1-1; tentative D call: TRBD1 (5 bases). Trimming cost V 0 bases and J 0 bases, with 12 bases left between them. The germline CDR1 and CDR2 sequences are SGHRS and YFSETQ. The CDR3 length is 16 residues. The CDR3 nucleotides are TGCGCCAGCAGCTTGGAGGGACGGGGGATGAACACTGAAGCTTTCTTT. This gives the protein CASSLEGRGMNTEAFF. The whole variable domain, remainder taken from reference TRBV5-1 and TRBJ1-1, is KAGVTQTPRYLIKTRGQQVTLSCSPISGHRSVSWYQQTPGQGLQFLFEYFSETQRNKGNFPGRFSGRQFSNSRSEMNVSTLELGDSALYLCASSLEGRGMNTEAFFGQGTRLTVV.

This chain uses TRBV10-3 with TRBJ1-2; 7 bases are a match to TRBD1. V dropped 6 bases and J dropped 6; count of bases not matched to a gene: 10. The CDR3 runs to 14 residues. In germline, CDR1 is ENHRY, CDR2 SYGVKD. The CDR3 loop is CAIRLQGSSNGYTF. The CDR3 DNA reads TGTGCCATCAGATTACAGGGGAGTAGTAATGGCTACACCTTC.

V usage is TRBV4-3 and J usage is TRBJ2-1, with 7 bases identical to TRBD2. Germline CDR1 reads LGHNA; CDR2 reads YSLEER. V lost 3 bases and J lost 0; bases outside the gene matches: 8. The CDR3 runs 17 residues. The CDR3 sequence is CASSQALRGSSYNEQFF. CDR3 nucleotide sequence: TGCGCCAGCAGCCAGGCGCTTCGCGGGAGCTCCTACAATGAGCAGTTCTTC.

This clone was counted at least ten times. The rearrangement joins TRBV5-6 to TRBJ2-7; 10 nucleotides line up with TRBD1. Germline V gene lookup returns CDR1 SGHDT and CDR2 YYEEEE. Germline trimming cut 3 bases from V and 6 bases from J; bases unmatched to any gene: 9. The CDR3 is 15 amino acids. DNA for the CDR3: TGTGCCAGCAGCTGGGTGGGACAGGGGATAGGCGAGCAGTACTTC. Amino acid sequence: CASSWVGQGIGEQYF.

This CDR3 reads CASSLGTGRNSPLHF. CDR3 in DNA: TGTGCCAGCAGCTTAGGGACAGGGAGGAATTCACCCCTCCACTTT. This chain connects TRBV7-9 to TRBJ1-6; 8 positions match TRBD1. Unmatched junction bases numbered 3, after V lost 1 base and J lost 7 bases. Germline V CDR1 and CDR2: SEHNR, FQNEAQ (reference sequence). This CDR3 spans 15 amino acids.

The chain has TRBV6-6 and TRBJ1-4, with 7 bases matching TRBD1. The V and J ends lost 2 bases and 7 bases, in that order; junction bases with no gene match: 4. Germline values: CDR1 MNHNY, CDR2 SVGAGI (reference sequence). This CDR3 has 14 residues. CDR3 in DNA: TGTGCCAGCAGTTACCAGGGGGATGGTGAAAAACTGTTTTTT. Amino acid sequence: CASSYQGDGEKLFF.

V gene TRBV7-9 combines with J gene TRBJ2-6; 8 bases fit TRBD1. The V gene end was trimmed by 4 bases and the J gene end by 1 base; junction bases not matched to a gene: 9. The CDR3 totals 18 residues. Germline assignment: CDR1 SEHNR and CDR2 FQNEAQ (reference sequence). CDR3 loop: CASSSLGGQVSGANVLTF. Here the CDR3 DNA reads TGTGCCAGCAGCTCTCTGGGGGGACAGGTGTCTGGGGCCAACGTCCTGACTTTC.

The chain links TRBV2 to TRBJ2-3; D is unresolved. In germline, CDR1 is SNHLY, CDR2 FYNNEI. V lost 5 bases and J lost 2, with 11 bases in between. The CDR3 contains 14 residues. CDR3 amino acids: CASSSGFHTDTQYF. CDR3 DNA: TGTGCCAGCAGTAGTGGGTTCCACACAGATACGCAGTATTTT.

This clone was seen only a few times. The chain carries TRBV10-1 and TRBJ1-2; D possibly corresponds to TRBD1 (6 bases). From germline, CDR1 is WNHNN and CDR2 SYGVQD (reference sequence). There are 14 residues in the CDR3. Trimming took off 3 bases at V and 8 bases at J, with 16 bases between the two ends. Here the CDR3 DNA reads TGCGCCAGCAGTGACCACGCGCAGGGGAGGGGCTACACCTTC. It is translated as CASSDHAQGRGYTF.

CDR3 protein: CASNGGWRIEKLFF. In nucleotides, the CDR3 is TGTGCCTCAAACGGCGGTTGGAGGATCGAAAAACTGTTTTTT. The rearrangement links TRBV30 to TRBJ1-4; D call uncertain. Looked up from germline, CDR1 is GTSNPN and CDR2 is SVGIG (reference sequence). There are 14 residues in the CDR3. The V and J ends lost 7 bases and 8 bases respectively, with 20 bases between them.

V and J are TRBV28 and TRBJ1-2, with TRBD1 identical over 7 bases. The V gene's germline CDR1 is MDHEN and CDR2 SYDVKM. The CDR3 consists of 13 residues. The trim removed 5 bases at V and 4 bases at J, leaving 4 bases unmatched. This CDR3 is CASSPGGGYGYTF. The CDR3 coding sequence is TGTGCCAGCAGTCCAGGGGGGGGCTATGGCTACACCTTC.

The chain carries TRBV28 and TRBJ2-5, with a weak D call TRBD2 (5 bases). Germline CDR1 reads MDHEN; CDR2 reads SYDVKM. V lost 3 bases and J 7 bases, leaving 15 bases between the germline ends. The CDR3 is 14 amino acids. The CDR3, as DNA: TGTGCCAGCAGTTTGTCTAGCCCGCGCGGGACCCAGTACTTC. Residues: CASSLSSPRGTQYF.

This sequence joins TRBV4-3 and TRBJ1-5; 9 bases match TRBD1. V gave up 2 bases and J gave up 3 bases; unmatched junction bases: 11. The CDR3 runs 18 residues. Germline V gene data show CDR1 as LGHNA and CDR2 as YSLEER. The CDR3, as DNA: TGCGCCAGCAGCCAATCCGCAAAGGGGACAGGGAACAATCAGCCCCAGCATTTT. It translates to CASSQSAKGTGNNQPQHF.

V gene TRBV21-1 combines with J gene TRBJ1-1; TRBD1, as called in the table, went unchecked against the DNA. TRBV21-1 is marked as a pseudogene. The CDR3 runs to 15 residues. The CDR3 nucleotides read TGTGCCAGCAGCGTGCCCGGGACAGAAAACACTGAAGCTTTCTTT. This codes for CASSVPGTENTEAFF.

The genes are TRBV6-5 and TRBJ2-2; 8 bases fit TRBD1. This CDR3 is built from 15 residues. The V gene end was trimmed by 8 bases and the J gene end by 0 bases; junction bases not matched to a gene: 5. Germline V gene sequence: CDR1 MNHEY, CDR2 SVGAGI. As DNA, the CDR3 is TGTGCCAGCGAAGCAGGGGGCACGAACACCGGGGAGCTGTTTTTT. Its protein product is CASEAGGTNTGELFF.

The chain joins TRBV7-2 to TRBJ1-2; 8 bases fit TRBD1. The germline V gene encodes CDR1 SGHTA and CDR2 FQGNSA. The CDR3 sequence is 17 residues long. Trimming removed 5 bases from V and 8 bases from J; junction bases left unmatched: 19. The CDR3: CASSRTAINQDRAGYTF. CDR3 DNA sequence: TGTGCCAGCAGCCGTACCGCGATTAACCAGGACAGGGCGGGCTACACCTTC.

The chain has TRBV5-4 and TRBJ1-5; 7 bases align to TRBD1. The CDR3 sequence is 14 residues long. CDR1 is SGHNT and CDR2 is YYREEE in the germline V gene (reference sequence). V was pared by 0 bases and J by 7 bases, with 4 bases of the junction left unmatched. Here the CDR3 reads CASSLDRGNQPQHF. The CDR3 region has the DNA TGTGCCAGCAGCTTGGACAGGGGTAACCAGCCCCAGCATTTT.

The rearrangement links TRBV7-2 to TRBJ1-1, with 10 bases fitting TRBD1. This CDR3 spans 17 amino acids. CDR1 and CDR2 from the germline V gene are SGHTA and FQGNSA. The V gene end was trimmed by 2 bases and the J gene end by 1 base; junction bases not matched to a gene: 7. CDR3 sequence reads: CASSLKRQGASNTEAFF. Here the CDR3 DNA reads TGTGCCAGCAGCTTAAAGAGACAGGGGGCGTCGAACACTGAAGCTTTCTTT. Filled out from reference TRBV7-2 and TRBJ1-1, the complete variable domain reads GAGVSQSPSNKVTEKGKDVELRCDPISGHTALYWYRQSLGQGLEFLIYFQGNSAPDKSGLPSDRFSAERTGGSVSTLTIQRTQQEDSAVYLCASSLKRQGASNTEAFFGQGTRLTVV.